This T cell receptor (beta chain) was profiled in a study of shared clonotypes between healthy human individuals. TCRdb keeps only in-frame clones here, not all; method: immunoSEQ multiplex PCR. The table records 1.5 million to 2.5 million clones, over 85% of them present only once. The CDR3 spans 15 residues. V was pared by 0 bases and J by 10 bases, with 18 bases between. Germline CDR1 MNHEY, CDR2 SVGAGI. CD8 cells regarded as naive lacked CD45RO, were positively chosen for CCR7, and omitted terminally differentiated effector memory CD45RA+ cells. Specimen: naive CD8+ T cells sorted from blood. The source is a man between 18 and 29 years old in good health. The V and J genes are TRBV6-5 and TRBJ1-1; the D gene is possibly TRBD1 (6 bases). The CDR3 DNA sequence: TGTGCCAGCAGTTACTCGAGCGGGGGGGCCGTAGGAGCTTTCTTT. Amino acids: CASSYSSGGAVGAFF.